These 8 T cell receptor beta chains share one sample of origin, sequenced in a study of cytomegalovirus exposure and HLA in healthy donors (dated by TCRdb to about 2017). Libraries came from the immunoSEQ multiplex PCR assay. For the multiplex PCR, a mixture combining 60 forward primers for TCR Vbeta segments and 13 reverse primers for TCR Jbeta segments was used. What TCRdb holds here is the immuneACCESS table cut down to in-frame rearrangements. Part of the clones is not present; checked against another copy, under half of the missing clones reflect an unresolved V gene, and the others are unexplained. The sample contains fewer than 200,000 clones, approximately 78% of them found a single time. The top ten hold under 1% of the sample. Material: PBMCs. All receptors derive from a girl aged 2 to 9 in good health and CMV-seropositive.

In this sample, this clone turned up a few times. This specimen includes other DNA sequences encoding the same CDR3. The chain is built from TRBV5-1 and TRBJ1-3; a possible D gene is TRBD1 (5 bases). The V and J ends lost 5 bases and 1 base respectively, with 7 bases between them. This CDR3 is built from 13 residues. CDR1 and CDR2 (germline): SGHRS, YFSETQ. The CDR3 protein is CASSSGSGNTIYF. The CDR3 bases are TGCGCCAGCAGTTCAGGGTCTGGAAACACCATATATTTT.

The V gene is TRBV6-4, the J gene TRBJ2-1; D is possibly TRBD1 (6 bases). The ends were cut back, 6 bases at V and 8 bases at J, with 14 bases in the middle. This CDR3 has 13 amino acids. From germline, CDR1 is MRHNA and CDR2 SNTAGT. The CDR3, as DNA: TGTGCCAGCAGCGACCTTCCAGGGGATGAGCAGTTCTTC. Protein: CASSDLPGDEQFF.

The chain employs TRBV21-1 and TRBJ2-3; the table calls TRBD2, which could not be checked here. TRBV21-1 is tagged as a pseudogene. The CDR3 runs 17 residues. The CDR3 coding sequence is TGTGCCAGCAGCAAAGCGGCGACTAGCGGGAGCACAGATACGCAGTATTTT. Its protein product is CASSKAATSGSTDTQYF.

The rearrangement uses TRBV6-1 and TRBJ1-2; no clear D gene. Germline lookup yields CDR1 MNHNS and CDR2 SASEGT. The CDR3 is made up of 15 amino acids. V dropped 2 bases and J dropped 5 bases, with 15 bases sitting between them. The DNA for the CDR3 is TGTGCCAGCAGTGAACTTGTTATGGCCCTTTATGGCTACACCTTC. Amino acids: CASSELVMALYGYTF.

The chain recombines TRBV6-5 with TRBJ2-3; 13 nucleotides align to TRBD2. This CDR3 has 16 residues. CDR1 is MNHEY and CDR2 is SVGAGI in the germline V gene. Trimming removed 4 bases from V and 2 bases from J; junction bases left unmatched: 3. The DNA of the CDR3 is TGTGCCAGCAGTTTCGGACTAGCGGGAGTCACAGATACGCAGTATTTT. It translates to CASSFGLAGVTDTQYF.

The genes are TRBV28 and TRBJ1-5, with a tentative D call TRBD1 (6 bases). Per the germline V gene, CDR1 is MDHEN and CDR2 is SYDVKM. This CDR3 contains 18 residues. V lost 7 bases to trimming and J lost 0 bases, with 22 bases between them. CDR3 coding DNA: TGTGCCAGCATCTCTCTCGGAGCAGGGGACGATAGCAATCAGCCCCAGCATTTT. This translates into CASISLGAGDDSNQPQHF.

The chain recombines TRBV13 with TRBJ2-7; weak D call: TRBD2 (6 bases). V lost 4 bases, J lost 6 bases, and 22 bases lay in between. The CDR3 is 16 residues long. Germline V CDR1 and CDR2: PRHDT, FYEKMQ (reference sequence). As DNA, the CDR3 is TGTGCCAGCAGCTCCCGGCTTAGCGGAGGGAGGAGCGAGCAGTACTTC. Amino acids: CASSSRLSGGRSEQYF.

V usage is TRBV6-5 and J usage is TRBJ2-1; D may be TRBD2 (5 bases). There are 12 residues in the CDR3. The germline CDR1 and CDR2 sequences are MNHEY and SVGAGI. V lost 2 bases and J lost 9, with 8 bases in between. CDR3 in DNA: TGTGCCAGCAGTTACCTGGGGAGTGAGCAGTTCTTC. Protein: CASSYLGSEQFF.